The sequence of this T cell receptor beta chain was determined in a study of PD-1 blockade in mismatch repair-deficient tumors. The study's findings and limits: Tumor-resident clones, often undetectable pretreatment in blood, expanded then contracted after pembrolizumab.

This clone has just one count. Its cognate antigen is unknown. TCRdb's table, derived via immunoSEQ multiplex PCR, lists solely in-frame clones and lacks some. This table holds 75,000 to 80,000 clones, about four fifths found once. Germline loops: CDR1 SNHLY, CDR2 FYNNEI. CDR3 length equals 15 residues. V was pared by 5 bases and J by 7 bases, with 17 bases between. The chain uses TRBV2 and TRBJ1-4; no clear D gene. The origin of this receptor is an adult with mismatch repair-deficient cancer. The sample in question was peripheral blood, obtained 44 weeks after starting pembrolizumab. CDR3 sequence: CASSPRLNPPEKLFF. CDR3 bases: TGTGCCAGCAGTCCCCGGCTTAACCCACCTGAAAAACTGTTTTTT.